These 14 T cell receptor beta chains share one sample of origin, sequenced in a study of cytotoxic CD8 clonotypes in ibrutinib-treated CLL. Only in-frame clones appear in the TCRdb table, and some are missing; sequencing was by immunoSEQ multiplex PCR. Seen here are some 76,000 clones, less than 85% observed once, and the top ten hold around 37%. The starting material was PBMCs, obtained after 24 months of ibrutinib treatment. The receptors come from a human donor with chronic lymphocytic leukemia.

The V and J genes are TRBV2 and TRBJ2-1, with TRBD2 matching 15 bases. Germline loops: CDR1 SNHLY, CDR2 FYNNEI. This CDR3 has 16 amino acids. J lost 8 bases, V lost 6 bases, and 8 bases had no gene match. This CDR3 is CASSAGTSGRTDEQFF. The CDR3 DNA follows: TGTGCCAGCAGCGCAGGGACTAGCGGGAGGACGGATGAGCAGTTCTTC.

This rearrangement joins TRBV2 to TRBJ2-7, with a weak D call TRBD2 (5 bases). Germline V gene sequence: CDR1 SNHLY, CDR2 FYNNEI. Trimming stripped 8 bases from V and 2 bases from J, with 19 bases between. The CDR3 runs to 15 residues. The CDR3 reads CASSEGSPTAYEQYF. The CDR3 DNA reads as TGTGCCAGCTCCGAGGGTTCCCCCACCGCCTACGAGCAGTACTTC.

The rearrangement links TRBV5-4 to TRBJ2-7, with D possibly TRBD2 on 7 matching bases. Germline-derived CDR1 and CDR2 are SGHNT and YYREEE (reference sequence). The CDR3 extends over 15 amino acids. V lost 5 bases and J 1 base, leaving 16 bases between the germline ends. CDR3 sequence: CASSDPGGPSYEQYF. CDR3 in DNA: TGTGCCAGCAGTGACCCGGGGGGCCCTTCCTACGAGCAGTACTTC.

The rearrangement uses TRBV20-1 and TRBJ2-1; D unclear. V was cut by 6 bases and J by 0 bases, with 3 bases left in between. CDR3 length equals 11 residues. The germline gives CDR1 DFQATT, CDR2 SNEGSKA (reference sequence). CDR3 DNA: TGCAGTGCCAGCTCCTACAATGAGCAGTTCTTC. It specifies CSASSYNEQFF.

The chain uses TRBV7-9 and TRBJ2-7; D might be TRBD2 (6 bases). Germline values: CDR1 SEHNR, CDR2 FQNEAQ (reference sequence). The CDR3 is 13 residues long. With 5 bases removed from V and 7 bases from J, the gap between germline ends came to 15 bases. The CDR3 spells CASSRRGKGEQYF. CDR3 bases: TGTGCCAGCAGCCGGAGGGGCAAAGGTGAGCAGTACTTC.

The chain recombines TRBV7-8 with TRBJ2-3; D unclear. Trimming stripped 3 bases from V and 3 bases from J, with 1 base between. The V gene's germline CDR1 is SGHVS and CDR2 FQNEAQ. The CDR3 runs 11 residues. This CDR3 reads CASSFTDTQYF. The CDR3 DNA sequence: TGTGCCAGCAGCTTTACAGATACGCAGTATTTT.

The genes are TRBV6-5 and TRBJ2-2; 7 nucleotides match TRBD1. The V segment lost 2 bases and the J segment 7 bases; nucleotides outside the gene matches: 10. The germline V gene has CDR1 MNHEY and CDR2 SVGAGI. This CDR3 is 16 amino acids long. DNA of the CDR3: TGTGCCAGCAGTTACGAGAACAGGGGTTTTGGCGGGGAGCTGTTTTTT. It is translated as CASSYENRGFGGELFF.

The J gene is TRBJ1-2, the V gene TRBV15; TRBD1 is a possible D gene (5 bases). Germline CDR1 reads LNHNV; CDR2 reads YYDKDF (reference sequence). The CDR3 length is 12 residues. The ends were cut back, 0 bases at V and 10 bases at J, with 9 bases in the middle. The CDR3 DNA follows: TGTGCCACCAGCAGAGATCAAGGGGCCTACACCTTC. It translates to CATSRDQGAYTF. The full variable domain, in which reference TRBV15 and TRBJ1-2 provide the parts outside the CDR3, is DAMVIQNPRYQVTQFGKPVTLSCSQTLNHNVMYWYQQKSSQAPKLLFHYYDKDFNNEADTPDNFQSRRPNTSFCFLDIRSPGLGDTAMYLCATSRDQGAYTFGSGTRLTVV.

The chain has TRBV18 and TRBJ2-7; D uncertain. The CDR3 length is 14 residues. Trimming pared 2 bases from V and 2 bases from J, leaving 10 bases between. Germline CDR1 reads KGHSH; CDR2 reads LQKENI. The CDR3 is CASSPREATYEQYF. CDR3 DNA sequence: TGTGCCAGCTCACCAAGGGAAGCAACCTACGAGCAGTACTTC.

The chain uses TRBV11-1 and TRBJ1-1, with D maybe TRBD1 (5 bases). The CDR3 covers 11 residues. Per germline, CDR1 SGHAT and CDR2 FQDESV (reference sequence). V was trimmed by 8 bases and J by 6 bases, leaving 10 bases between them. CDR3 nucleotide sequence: TGTGCCAGCCGAACGGGGCCTGAAGCTTTCTTT. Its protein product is CASRTGPEAFF.

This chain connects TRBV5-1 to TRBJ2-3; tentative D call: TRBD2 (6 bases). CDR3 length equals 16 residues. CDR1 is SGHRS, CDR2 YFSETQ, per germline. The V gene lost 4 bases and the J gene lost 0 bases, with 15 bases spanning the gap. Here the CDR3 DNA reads TGCGCCAGCAGCCCAGGGACGGGGACTAGCACAGATACGCAGTATTTT. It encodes CASSPGTGTSTDTQYF.

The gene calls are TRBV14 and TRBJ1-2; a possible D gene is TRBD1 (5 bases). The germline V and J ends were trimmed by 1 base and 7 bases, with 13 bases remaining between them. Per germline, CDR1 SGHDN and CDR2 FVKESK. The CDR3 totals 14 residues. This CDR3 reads CASSQVPRESGYTF. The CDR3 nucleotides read TGTGCCAGCAGCCAAGTTCCCAGGGAGAGTGGCTACACCTTC.

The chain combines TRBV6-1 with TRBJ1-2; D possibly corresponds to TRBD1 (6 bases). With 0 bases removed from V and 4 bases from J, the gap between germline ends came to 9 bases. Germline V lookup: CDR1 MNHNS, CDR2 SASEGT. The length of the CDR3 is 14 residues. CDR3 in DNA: TGTGCCAGCAGTGAAGCCAGGGGAATCTATGGCTACACCTTC. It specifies CASSEARGIYGYTF.

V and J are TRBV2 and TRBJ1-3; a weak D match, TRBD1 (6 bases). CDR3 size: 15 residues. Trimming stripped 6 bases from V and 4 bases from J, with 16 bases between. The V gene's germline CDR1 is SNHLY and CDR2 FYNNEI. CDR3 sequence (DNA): TGTGCCAGCAGCCAAGACGGACAGCCCGGAAACACCATATATTTT. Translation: CASSQDGQPGNTIYF.